This T cell receptor (beta chain) originates from a study of cytomegalovirus exposure and HLA in healthy donors. Study-wide context: Drawn from HLA-typed donors, about 82 million unique TCRs were held in an early data release. Genetic ancestry analysis placed approximately 78% of the roughly 400 donors that were genotyped in the Caucasian-associated cluster. The study, taken as a whole, reports: Immune exposure information available was restricted to CMV serostatus. Over 150 TCR beta chains were listed as cytomegalovirus-associated.

CDR1 and CDR2 (germline): KGHSH, LQKENI. CDR3 length equals 14 residues. V lost 2 bases to trimming and J lost 4 bases, with 11 bases between them. 60 Vbeta and 13 Jbeta primers were used in PCR. Libraries were prepared by immunoSEQ multiplex PCR; TCRdb keeps only in-frame clonotypes and omits some of them. The sample lists more than 110,000 clones, more than 60% occurring once. Remarks on this clone: Its cognate antigen is unknown.

The clonotype was recovered from a male donor in good health and CMV-seronegative. V and J are TRBV18 and TRBJ1-1; D ambiguous. The sample was PBMCs. CDR3 sequence reads: CASSPGRITTEAFF. The CDR3 DNA is TGTGCCAGCTCACCAGGGAGGATTACCACTGAAGCTTTCTTT.